The 17 T cell receptor beta chains presented below share a single source sample, sequenced in a study of breast tumors, draining lymph nodes, adjacent tissues. Axillary draining lymph nodes of breast cancer patients supplied the node samples. TCRdb recomputed calls from the multiplex PCR reads with MiXCR, one row per CDR3 protein. Of about 230,000 distinct CDR3 sequences listed, roughly 32% are singletons. The sequenced material came from axillary lymph node tissue. These receptors all stem from a female donor with breast cancer. Some clones in this sample may be carry-over from other donors' samples.

This clonotype showed up just once. V is TRBV29-1 and J is TRBJ2-7; the D gene is possibly TRBD1 (5 bases). Germline CDR1 and CDR2: SQVTM and ANQGSEA. The CDR3 runs 12 residues. V lost 4 bases and J lost 7, with 14 bases in between. The CDR3 loop reads CSVAPRVLEQYF. DNA of the CDR3: TGCAGCGTTGCGCCCAGGGTTTTGGAGCAGTACTTC.

About this clonotype: It is likely a read error, because the conserved phenylalanine at the end of the CDR3 is missing. The chain links TRBV15 to TRBJ1-4, with D unresolved. The CDR3 covers 14 residues. The V end was cut by 3 bases, the J end by 7 bases, with 12 bases between. Per the germline V gene, CDR1 is LNHNV and CDR2 is YYDKDF (reference sequence). The CDR3 region is CATSRTGSGEKLFL. In DNA, the CDR3 is TGTGCCACCAGCAGGACCGGGTCGGGTGAAAAACTGTTTCTT.

The V call is TRBV20-1, the J call TRBJ2-3, with D possibly matching TRBD2 (6 bases). Germline CDR1 is DFQATT and CDR2 is SNEGSKA (reference sequence). V lost 1 base, J lost 0 bases, and 11 bases lay in between. This CDR3 is built from 15 residues. The CDR3 region is CSARGSGLSTDTQYF. The CDR3 coding sequence is TGCAGTGCTAGAGGCTCCGGACTAAGCACAGATACGCAGTATTTT.

This clonotype was seen ten or more times. The chain combines TRBV4-3 with TRBJ2-3; 9 bases fit TRBD2. CDR1 is LGHNA, CDR2 YSLEER, per germline. The CDR3 is 16 residues long. With 0 bases clipped from V and 6 bases from J, the junction kept 7 bases outside the gene matches. CDR3 protein: CASSQDAAGGGDTQYF. The CDR3 DNA is TGCGCCAGCAGCCAAGATGCAGCGGGAGGCGGGGATACGCAGTATTTT.

This clonotype has only a few counts. The J gene is TRBJ2-1, the V gene TRBV10-1, with D uncertain. Per germline, CDR1 WNHNN and CDR2 SYGVQD (reference sequence). The CDR3 covers 14 residues. The V gene lost 0 bases and the J gene lost 4 bases, with 7 bases spanning the gap. CDR3 sequence reads: CASSESGNYNEQFF. CDR3 bases: TGCGCCAGCAGTGAGTCTGGGAATTACAATGAGCAGTTCTTC.

This clonotype has just one count. V is TRBV11-2 and J is TRBJ1-1; D gene uncertain. This CDR3 is built from 15 residues. Germline CDR1 is SGHAT and CDR2 is FQNNGV. Trimming removed 0 bases from V and 1 base from J, with 9 bases in between. As DNA, the CDR3 is TGTGCCAGCAGCTTAGAATTGGGCACGAACACTGAAGCTTTCTTT. Translating gives CASSLELGTNTEAFF.

Many counts were recorded for this clonotype. The chain is built from TRBV5-1 and TRBJ2-6, with D unresolved. Deletions cut 5 bases from V and 4 bases from J, with 13 bases between. This CDR3 contains 15 residues. In germline, CDR1 is SGHRS, CDR2 YFSETQ. CDR3 in amino acids: CASRSVTRGANVLTF. CDR3 DNA sequence: TGCGCCAGCAGATCTGTGACGAGGGGGGCCAACGTCCTGACTTTC.

Only one count was recorded for this clonotype. The DNA is left out, because the CDR3 cannot be placed on it with certainty; the CDR3 is given as TCRdb lists it. This rearrangement joins TRBV29-1 to TRBJ1-6; TRBD1 is the table's D call, not checked against the DNA. Germline V gene data show CDR1 as SQVTM and CDR2 as ANQGSEA. A total of 23 residues make up the CDR3, ends included. CDR3 sequence: CSVTPEKAYICSALDRGSSPLHF.

Comments on this clonotype: No conserved phenylalanine or tryptophan is present at the end of the CDR3, so a read error is the likely explanation. The gene calls are TRBV19 and TRBJ2-1, with 9 bases that match TRBD1. CDR1 is LNHDA and CDR2 is SQIVND in the germline V gene (reference sequence). The CDR3 is 16 residues long. J was trimmed by 8 bases and V by 3 bases; bases with no gene match: 11. CDR3 bases: TGTGCCAGTAGTATCCGGGACAGGGACCTTATGGATGAGCAGTTCTCC. Its protein product is CASSIRDRDLMDEQFS.

This clonotype was recorded many times. This chain uses TRBV10-3 with TRBJ2-3, with TRBD2 matching 8 bases. The CDR3 spans 13 residues. CDR1 is ENHRY and CDR2 is SYGVKD in the germline V gene. V lost 7 bases and J lost 6; bases outside the gene matches: 6. The CDR3 protein is CAINLSGSDTQYF. Here the CDR3 DNA reads TGTGCCATCAATCTCAGCGGGAGTGATACGCAGTATTTT.

This clonotype was detected many times. The V gene is TRBV6-1, the J gene TRBJ1-6; 9 bases agree with TRBD1. The CDR3 sequence is 16 residues long. CDR1 is MNHNS and CDR2 is SASEGT in the germline V gene. V lost 2 bases to trimming and J lost 7 bases; unmatched junction nucleotides: 6. DNA of the CDR3: TGTGCCAGCAGTGAAAGAACAGGGGGCATGAATTCACCCCTCCACTTT. Amino acid sequence: CASSERTGGMNSPLHF.

This clonotype was recorded at least ten times. The chain carries TRBV9 and TRBJ1-1; TRBD1 might be the D (5 bases). The CDR3 totals 13 residues. In germline, CDR1 is SGDLS, CDR2 YYNGEE. V was pared by 4 bases and J by 2 bases, with 9 bases between. CDR3 bases: TGTGCCAGCAGCTGGCAGGGAAACACTGAAGCTTTCTTT. Protein sequence: CASSWQGNTEAFF.

This clonotype occurred many times. CDR3 DNA: TGTGCCAGCAGCCACGACAGGGGTAGAAGTCAGCCCCAGCATTTT. It yields the protein CASSHDRGRSQPQHF. V gene TRBV5-5 combines with J gene TRBJ1-5, with 8 bases lining up with TRBD1. In germline, CDR1 is SGHKS, CDR2 YYEKEE (reference sequence). The V segment lost 4 bases and the J segment 6 bases; nucleotides outside the gene matches: 9. CDR3 length: 15 amino acids.

The chain recombines TRBV7-3 with TRBJ1-2, with D possibly matching TRBD1 (6 bases). The CDR3 runs to 11 residues. Per the germline V gene, CDR1 is SGHTA and CDR2 is FQGTGA. V was cut by 6 bases and J by 13 bases, with 15 bases left in between. DNA for the CDR3: TGTGCCAGCAGTAGGGGGGTAAGGTGCACCTTC. Amino acids: CASSRGVRCTF.

This clonotype was seen at least ten times. This chain uses TRBV9 with TRBJ2-7; no clear D gene. V was shortened by 4 bases and J by 7 bases, with 12 bases between the two germline ends. CDR3 size: 12 residues. CDR1 SGDLS and CDR2 YYNGEE come from the germline V gene. The DNA for the CDR3 is TGTGCCAGCAGCTACAAGACTCAAGAGCAGTACTTC. Its translation: CASSYKTQEQYF.

This clonotype was observed a handful of times. This clone may be a read error of a much larger clone one base away. The chain is built from TRBV11-2 and TRBJ2-6; D is uncertain. Looked up from germline, CDR1 is SGHAT and CDR2 is FQNNGV. The CDR3 is made up of 15 amino acids. In nucleotides, the CDR3 is TGTGCCAGCGTGCCTTTTATCTCTGCGGCCAACGTCCTGACTTTC. This codes for CASVPFISAANVLTF.

This clonotype was found once. The gene calls are TRBV20-1 and TRBJ2-3, with D perhaps matching TRBD2 (7 bases). V lost 5 bases and J lost 11, with 20 bases in between. The germline CDR1 and CDR2 sequences are DFQATT and SNEGSKA (reference sequence). This CDR3 has 13 residues. The CDR3 reads CSAGGGTYNEQYF. The CDR3 coding sequence is TGCAGTGCTGGGGGGGGCACCTACAATGAGCAGTATTTT.